These T cell receptor beta chains were read from a single sample in a study of OX40 agonist ivuxolimab in advanced cancers. Profiling relied on immunoSEQ multiplex PCR, and the TCRdb table lists in-frame clones only, not all of them. The sample yields 75,000 to 90,000 clones, roughly 90% seen once. The sequences come from CD4+ or CD8+ T cells sorted from blood, collected in a trial of the OX40 agonist ivuxolimab. These receptors were obtained from an adult with an advanced solid tumor such as melanoma, head and neck, liver or kidney cancer. CDR3s leave out the opening cysteine and the closing phenylalanine or tryptophan. Fields, in order: V gene, CDR3 protein.

>TRBV11-3
ASSLSGGDTGELF
>TRBV12-2
ASRLIGPCGTQY
>TRBV2
ADKKNRVEHEQY
>TRBV18
ASSPPRGLAGHEQY
>TRBV2
ASTTTGSTDTQY
>TRBV27
ASSLTPAPLAGGPGNEQF
>TRBV10-3
AISEITSGTGETQY
>TRBV18
ASSPAFGEDGYT
>TRBV7-9
ASSPGTAEKLF
>TRBV5-1
ASTQTRDGNYGYT
>TRBV6-4
ARTSGGRDTQY
>TRBV20-1
SARDLPLWY
>TRBV9
ASSAPLAHSYNEQF
>TRBV14
ASSHRRDHTDTQY